What follows are 3 T cell receptor beta chains derived from one specimen sequenced in a study of blood T cell repertoires in COVID-19. Clones were sequenced by immunoSEQ multiplex PCR, and TCRdb holds only the in-frame ones, with some missing. The data show fewer than 100,000 clones, less than 85% seen once. Sample: peripheral blood. Receptors were obtained from a woman aged 70-85 years with acute or convalescent COVID-19.

This clone has just a few counts. The chain combines TRBV28 with TRBJ2-1; 10 nucleotides match TRBD2. V lost 6 bases, J lost 8 bases, and 16 bases stayed unmatched. Germline V lookup: CDR1 MDHEN, CDR2 SYDVKM. This CDR3 has 17 amino acids. In nucleotides, the CDR3 is TGTGCCAGCAGCCCAGCCTCCACACTAGCGGGACGCGATGAGCAGTTCTTC. This gives the protein CASSPASTLAGRDEQFF.

The chain links TRBV27 to TRBJ1-2; 7 bases agree with TRBD1. The germline V gene encodes CDR1 MNHEY and CDR2 SMNVEV (reference sequence). V gave up 5 bases and J gave up 5 bases; unmatched junction bases: 8. This CDR3 spans 14 amino acids. Here the CDR3 reads CASSPRTGAYGYTF. The CDR3 DNA reads TGTGCCAGCAGTCCCCGGACAGGTGCTTATGGCTACACCTTC.

The V gene is TRBV9, the J gene TRBJ1-2, with a tentative D call TRBD1 (6 bases). The CDR3 covers 14 residues. Germline values: CDR1 SGDLS, CDR2 YYNGEE. The V end lost 4 bases, the J end lost 0 bases, and 10 bases lay between the germline ends. The CDR3 sequence: CASSTTGTNYGYTF. The CDR3 DNA sequence: TGTGCCAGCAGCACCACAGGGACTAACTATGGCTACACCTTC.